The 23 T cell receptor beta chains below all came from one sample that was sequenced in a study of cytomegalovirus exposure and HLA in healthy donors. PCR was performed using 60 Vbeta and 13 Jbeta primers. Generated by immunoSEQ multiplex PCR, the TCRdb table keeps only in-frame clones and is missing some. This sample has about 140,000 clones, with over 60% found just once. What was sequenced was PBMCs. These receptors all stem from a man in his forties in good health and CMV-seronegative.

In its sample, this clone was seen a few times. The chain has TRBV6-6 and TRBJ1-1, with 7 bases aligning to TRBD1. V was pared by 6 bases and J by 4 bases, with 11 bases of the junction left unmatched. The CDR3 sequence is 15 residues long. Germline CDR1 is MNHNY and CDR2 is SVGAGI (reference sequence). The CDR3 loop is CASRSETGRITEAFF. CDR3 DNA: TGTGCCAGCAGGAGCGAGACAGGGCGCATCACTGAAGCTTTCTTT.

This rearrangement joins TRBV5-8 to TRBJ2-6; weak D call: TRBD2 (6 bases). Germline V CDR1 and CDR2: SGHTS, YDEGEE. The ends were cut back, 1 base at V and 1 base at J, with 12 bases in the middle. The CDR3 length is 17 residues. CDR3 region: CASSLFLGGSGANVLTF. DNA for the CDR3: TGTGCCAGCAGCTTGTTTCTCGGGGGATCTGGGGCCAACGTCCTGACTTTC.

V is TRBV19 and J is TRBJ2-7; possibly TRBD1 for D (6 bases). Looked up from germline, CDR1 is LNHDA and CDR2 is SQIVND (reference sequence). This CDR3 has 13 residues. The germline V and J ends were trimmed by 7 bases and 5 bases, with 15 bases remaining between them. DNA for the CDR3: TGTGCCAGTAAGCAACAGGGTATCGACGAGCAGTACTTC. Its translation: CASKQQGIDEQYF.

This clone was found once. V usage is TRBV2 and J usage is TRBJ2-4; D perhaps matches TRBD1 (6 bases). Germline V CDR1 and CDR2: SNHLY, FYNNEI. The V end was cut by 6 bases, the J end by 8 bases, with 17 bases between. The CDR3 runs to 14 residues. The CDR3 sequence is CASRDHTGLDIQYF. The CDR3 nucleotides are TGTGCCAGCAGAGACCATACAGGGTTGGACATTCAGTACTTC.

The chain is built from TRBV7-7 and TRBJ1-3; D is uncertain. The CDR3 consists of 13 residues. With 1 base removed from V and 3 bases from J, the gap between germline ends came to 4 bases. Germline V gives CDR1 SSHAT, CDR2 FNYEAQ (reference sequence). The CDR3: CASSLEHGNTIYF. The CDR3 nucleotides are TGTGCCAGCAGCTTAGAACATGGAAACACCATATATTTT.

The V gene is TRBV9, the J gene TRBJ2-3; 11 bases align to TRBD2. The CDR3 contains 17 residues. CDR1 is SGDLS and CDR2 is YYNGEE in the germline V gene. With 4 bases clipped from V and 6 bases from J, the junction kept 13 bases outside the gene matches. CDR3: CASSPRGSGGASDTQYF. DNA for the CDR3: TGTGCCAGCAGCCCCCGGGGTAGCGGGGGGGCTTCGGATACGCAGTATTTT. The full variable domain, in which reference TRBV9 and TRBJ2-3 provide the parts outside the CDR3, is DSGVTQTPKHLITATGQRVTLRCSPRSGDLSVYWYQQSLDQGLQFLIQYYNGEERAKGNILERFSAQQFPDLHSELNLSSLELGDSALYFCASSPRGSGGASDTQYFGPGTRLTVL.

The V and J genes are TRBV19 and TRBJ1-2, with 10 bases lining up with TRBD1. This CDR3 is built from 16 residues. Unmatched junction bases numbered 10, after V lost 6 bases and J lost 3 bases. CDR1 is LNHDA and CDR2 is SQIVND in the germline V gene (reference sequence). CDR3 nucleotides: TGTGCCAGTAGCGTGCTCCCGGACAGGGGGGACTATGGCTACACCTTC. Translated: CASSVLPDRGDYGYTF.

The rearrangement uses TRBV7-3 and TRBJ2-1; no firm D call. V lost 1 base and J 7 bases, leaving 8 bases between the germline ends. The length of the CDR3 is 13 residues. Germline assignment: CDR1 SGHTA and CDR2 FQGTGA. The CDR3 region has the DNA TGTGCCAGCAGCTTAAGTTGGGCAAATGAGCAGTTCTTC. This codes for CASSLSWANEQFF.

The DNA of the CDR3 is TGCGCCAGCAGCTTCGACGGGCGGGTTCAGCCCCAGCATTTT. The encoded protein is CASSFDGRVQPQHF. The chain uses TRBV5-1 and TRBJ1-5, with D unclear. This CDR3 spans 14 amino acids. Germline loops: CDR1 SGHRS, CDR2 YFSETQ. With 2 bases removed from V and 6 bases from J, the gap between germline ends came to 12 bases.

The gene calls are TRBV9 and TRBJ1-1; 7 nucleotides align to TRBD1. The V gene end was trimmed by 4 bases and the J gene end by 4 bases; junction bases not matched to a gene: 7. Germline CDR1 SGDLS, CDR2 YYNGEE. This CDR3 comprises 14 residues. CDR3 residues: CASSLRQGGTEAFF. Written as DNA, the CDR3 is TGTGCCAGCAGCCTAAGACAGGGAGGCACTGAAGCTTTCTTT. Complete variable domain (other parts from reference TRBV9 and TRBJ1-1): DSGVTQTPKHLITATGQRVTLRCSPRSGDLSVYWYQQSLDQGLQFLIQYYNGEERAKGNILERFSAQQFPDLHSELNLSSLELGDSALYFCASSLRQGGTEAFFGQGTRLTVV.

The gene calls are TRBV5-1 and TRBJ1-2; D is perhaps TRBD1 (6 bases). V lost 1 base to trimming and J lost 3 bases, with 13 bases between them. The CDR3 spans 15 residues. CDR1 and CDR2 from the germline V gene are SGHRS and YFSETQ. This CDR3 reads CASSLLRGGDYGYTF. CDR3 nucleotide sequence: TGCGCCAGCAGCTTGTTGAGGGGGGGTGACTATGGCTACACCTTC.

V is TRBV10-3 and J is TRBJ2-3; 8 bases map to TRBD2. The CDR3 is 15 amino acids. Germline V gives CDR1 ENHRY, CDR2 SYGVKD. J was trimmed by 4 bases and V by 7 bases; bases with no gene match: 10. CDR3 sequence reads: CAIMAAGGPPDTQYF. In DNA, the CDR3 is TGTGCCATCATGGCGGCGGGAGGCCCCCCAGATACGCAGTATTTT.

The rearrangement links TRBV14 to TRBJ2-7; D gene unclear. V gave up 1 base and J gave up 3 bases, with 4 bases separating them. Germline CDR1 and CDR2: SGHDN and FVKESK. There are 12 residues in the CDR3. CDR3 amino acids: CASSQGGYEQYF. The DNA of the CDR3 is TGTGCCAGCAGCCAAGGAGGCTACGAGCAGTACTTC.

This chain joins TRBV18 and TRBJ2-7; 12 bases agree with TRBD2. Looked up from germline, CDR1 is KGHSH and CDR2 is LQKENI. Unmatched junction bases numbered 6, after V lost 6 bases and J lost 3 bases. The CDR3 has 15 amino acids. CDR3 sequence reads: CASSSTSGSNYEQYF. CDR3 nucleotide sequence: TGTGCCAGCTCGTCGACTAGCGGGAGTAACTACGAGCAGTACTTC.

J is TRBJ2-1 and V is TRBV4-1, with D perhaps matching TRBD2 (5 bases). CDR3 length: 17 amino acids. CDR1 and CDR2 from the germline V gene are MGHRA and YSYEKL. Trimming took off 2 bases at V and 10 bases at J, with 24 bases between the two ends. The CDR3 nucleotides read TGCGCCAGCAGCCAATGGGGTCACCCGGGAAAGGGAGAGGAGCAGTTCTTC. Translated, it gives CASSQWGHPGKGEEQFF.

The chain carries TRBV7-9 and TRBJ1-3; 9 nucleotides match TRBD1. The trim removed 4 bases at V and 11 bases at J, leaving 3 bases unmatched. This CDR3 has 12 amino acids. Germline V lookup: CDR1 SEHNR, CDR2 FQNEAQ (reference sequence). The CDR3: CASSSRQGAIYF. DNA for the CDR3: TGTGCCAGCAGCTCCCGACAGGGGGCCATATATTTT. Full variable domain (missing parts from reference TRBV7-9 and TRBJ1-3): DTGVSQNPRHKITKRGQNVTFRCDPISEHNRLYWYRQTLGQGPEFLTYFQNEAQLEKSRLLSDRFSAERPKGSFSTLEIQRTEQGDSAMYLCASSSRQGAIYFGEGSWLTVV.

This rearrangement joins TRBV10-3 to TRBJ2-1, with TRBD1 as a possible D gene (6 bases). This CDR3 is built from 15 residues. V lost 0 bases, J lost 9 bases, and 15 bases lay in between. Per the germline V gene, CDR1 is ENHRY and CDR2 is SYGVKD. CDR3 in DNA: TGTGCCATCAGTGAGTCGAACAGGGTGTGGGGTGAGCAGTTCTTC. Translated: CAISESNRVWGEQFF.

The V call is TRBV6-5, the J call TRBJ1-2, with unresolved D. This CDR3 has 13 amino acids. Trimming shortened V by 6 bases and J by 7 bases, and 15 bases separated the two germline ends. Germline loops: CDR1 MNHEY, CDR2 SVGAGI. The chain's CDR3 is CASSSRGAGGYTF. The DNA for the CDR3 is TGTGCCAGCAGCTCCCGGGGTGCTGGTGGCTACACCTTC.

The rearrangement joins TRBV2 to TRBJ1-4; 7 bases match TRBD1. The CDR3 length is 13 residues. V lost 6 bases to trimming and J lost 5 bases; unmatched junction nucleotides: 3. The germline V gene encodes CDR1 SNHLY and CDR2 FYNNEI. CDR3 sequence: CASSGDRNEKLFF. The CDR3 DNA is TGTGCCAGCAGCGGGGACAGAAATGAAAAACTGTTTTTT.

This chain joins TRBV5-1 and TRBJ2-5; 11 bases align to TRBD1. Germline V lookup: CDR1 SGHRS, CDR2 YFSETQ. The CDR3 totals 20 residues. The V segment lost 0 bases and the J segment 0 bases; nucleotides outside the gene matches: 13. CDR3 region: CASSLVRGTGGSGYQETQYF. Written as DNA, the CDR3 is TGCGCCAGCAGCTTGGTACGAGGGACAGGGGGATCGGGGTACCAAGAGACCCAGTACTTC.

The chain has TRBV5-1 and TRBJ2-3; 11 bases map to TRBD2. Germline V lookup: CDR1 SGHRS, CDR2 YFSETQ. Germline trimming cut 2 bases from V and 2 bases from J; bases unmatched to any gene: 4. CDR3 length: 16 amino acids. The CDR3 nucleotides are TGCGCCAGCAGCTTACTAGCGGGAGAGACCACAGATACGCAGTATTTT. Its protein product is CASSLLAGETTDTQYF.

V is TRBV7-8 and J is TRBJ1-2; possible D gene TRBD1, 5 bases. The CDR3 totals 15 residues. From germline, CDR1 is SGHVS and CDR2 FQNEAQ. Trimming removed 1 base at V and 8 bases at J, with 17 bases between. The DNA for the CDR3 is TGTGCCAGCAGCTTAGTACAGGCGCCTTTGGGGGGCTACACCTTC. It codes for CASSLVQAPLGGYTF.

The chain has TRBV11-2 and TRBJ1-1; D gene ambiguous. The CDR3 is made up of 12 amino acids. V was cut by 1 base and J by 8 bases, with 8 bases left in between. Germline loops: CDR1 SGHAT, CDR2 FQNNGV. CDR3 amino acids: CASSLGAVEAFF. Written as DNA, the CDR3 is TGTGCCAGCAGCTTAGGGGCCGTAGAAGCTTTCTTT.